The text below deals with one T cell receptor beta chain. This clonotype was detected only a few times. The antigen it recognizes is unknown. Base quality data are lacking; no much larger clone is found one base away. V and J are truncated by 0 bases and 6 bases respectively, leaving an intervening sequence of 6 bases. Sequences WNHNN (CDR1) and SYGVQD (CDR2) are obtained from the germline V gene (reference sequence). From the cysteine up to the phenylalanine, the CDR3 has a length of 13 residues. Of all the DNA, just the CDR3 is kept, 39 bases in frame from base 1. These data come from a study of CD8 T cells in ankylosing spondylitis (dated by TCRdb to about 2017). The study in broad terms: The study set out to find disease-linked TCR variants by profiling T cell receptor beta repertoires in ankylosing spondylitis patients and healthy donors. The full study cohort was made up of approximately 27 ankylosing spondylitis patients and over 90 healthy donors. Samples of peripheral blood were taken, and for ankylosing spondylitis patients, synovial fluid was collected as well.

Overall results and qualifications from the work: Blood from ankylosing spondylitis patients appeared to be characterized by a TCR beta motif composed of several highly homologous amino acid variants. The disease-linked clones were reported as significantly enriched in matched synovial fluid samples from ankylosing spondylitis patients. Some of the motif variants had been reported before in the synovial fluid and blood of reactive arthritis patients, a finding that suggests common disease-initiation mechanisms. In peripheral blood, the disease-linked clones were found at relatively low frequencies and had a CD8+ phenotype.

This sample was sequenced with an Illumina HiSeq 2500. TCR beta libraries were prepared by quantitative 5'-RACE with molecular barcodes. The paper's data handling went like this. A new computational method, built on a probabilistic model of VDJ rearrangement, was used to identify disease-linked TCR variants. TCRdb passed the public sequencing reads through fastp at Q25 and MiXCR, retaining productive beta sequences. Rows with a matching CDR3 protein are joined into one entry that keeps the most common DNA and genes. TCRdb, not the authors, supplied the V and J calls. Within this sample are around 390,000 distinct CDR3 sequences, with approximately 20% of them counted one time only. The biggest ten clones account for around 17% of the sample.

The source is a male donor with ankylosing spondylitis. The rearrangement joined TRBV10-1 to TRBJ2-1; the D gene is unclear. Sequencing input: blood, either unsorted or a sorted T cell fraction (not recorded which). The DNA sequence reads TGCGCCAGCAGTGAGTCTTCAAGCAATGAGCAGTTCTTC. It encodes CASSESSSNEQFF.